This record covers a single T cell receptor (beta chain). The sample comes from a study of control samples from healthy donors and cancer patients. Some clones are missing from TCRdb's copy, which holds only in-frame ones; the method was immunoSEQ multiplex PCR. This sample carries roughly 86,000 clones, 75% to 95% of them seen once, and the ten largest clones take 15% to 19%. The specimen sequenced was blood. The clonotype was recovered from a man in his thirties or forties in good health.

CDR3 region: CASSEGLNQPQHF. The DNA of the CDR3 is TGCGCCAGCAGTGAAGGATTGAATCAGCCCCAGCATTTT. The V and J genes are TRBV10-1 and TRBJ1-5; the D is unclear. The CDR3 has 13 amino acids. CDR1 WNHNN and CDR2 SYGVQD come from the germline V gene (reference sequence). Trimming stripped 3 bases from V and 4 bases from J, with 7 bases between.